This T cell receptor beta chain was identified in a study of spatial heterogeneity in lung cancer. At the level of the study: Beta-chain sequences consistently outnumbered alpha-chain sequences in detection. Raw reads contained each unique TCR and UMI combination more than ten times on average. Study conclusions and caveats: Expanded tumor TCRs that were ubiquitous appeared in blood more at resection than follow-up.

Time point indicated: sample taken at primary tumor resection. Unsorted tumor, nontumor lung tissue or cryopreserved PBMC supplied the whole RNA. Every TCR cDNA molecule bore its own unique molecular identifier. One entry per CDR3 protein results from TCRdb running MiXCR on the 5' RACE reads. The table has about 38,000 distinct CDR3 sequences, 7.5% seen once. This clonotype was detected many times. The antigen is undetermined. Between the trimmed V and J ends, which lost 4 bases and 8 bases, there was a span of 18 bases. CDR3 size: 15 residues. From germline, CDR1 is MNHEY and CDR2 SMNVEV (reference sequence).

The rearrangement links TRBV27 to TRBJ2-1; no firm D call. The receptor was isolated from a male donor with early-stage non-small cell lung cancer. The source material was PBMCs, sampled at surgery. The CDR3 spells CASSSLGRPQDEQFF. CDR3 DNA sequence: TGTGCCAGCAGTTCCTTAGGCCGGCCTCAGGATGAGCAGTTCTTC.